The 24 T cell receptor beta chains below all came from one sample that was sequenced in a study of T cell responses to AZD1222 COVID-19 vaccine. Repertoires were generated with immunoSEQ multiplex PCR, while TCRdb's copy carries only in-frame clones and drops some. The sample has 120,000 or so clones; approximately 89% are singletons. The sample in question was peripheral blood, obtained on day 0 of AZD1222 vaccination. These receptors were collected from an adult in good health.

CDR3 DNA sequence: TGTGCCAGCAGCTTAGTAGGGGGCTACAATGAGCAGTTCTTC. Translating it yields CASSLVGGYNEQFF. V and J are TRBV7-6 and TRBJ2-1; D possibly corresponds to TRBD1 (6 bases). The germline V gene has CDR1 SGHVS and CDR2 FNYEAQ. Deletions cut 1 base from V and 3 bases from J, with 7 bases between. The CDR3 runs 14 residues. The variable domain in full, completed from reference TRBV7-6 and TRBJ2-1, reads GAGVSQSPRYKVTKRGQDVALRCDPISGHVSLYWYRQALGQGPEFLTYFNYEAQQDKSGLPNDRFSAERPEGSISTLTIQRTEQRDSAMYRCASSLVGGYNEQFFGPGTRLTVL.

The CDR3 spells CAIPAFRAGTQYF. The CDR3, as DNA: TGTGCCATCCCAGCTTTCAGAGCGGGTACGCAGTATTTT. The chain recombines TRBV5-4 with TRBJ2-3; D might be TRBD2 (6 bases). CDR1 and CDR2 from the germline V gene are SGHNT and YYREEE (reference sequence). V was cut by 9 bases and J by 8 bases, with 19 bases left in between. The CDR3 has 13 amino acids.

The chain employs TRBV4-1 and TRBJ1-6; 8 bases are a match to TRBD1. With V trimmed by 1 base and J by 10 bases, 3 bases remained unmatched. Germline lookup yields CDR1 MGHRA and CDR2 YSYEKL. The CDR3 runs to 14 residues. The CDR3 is CASSQAGGASPLHF. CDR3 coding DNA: TGCGCCAGCAGCCAAGCAGGGGGCGCGTCACCCCTCCACTTT.

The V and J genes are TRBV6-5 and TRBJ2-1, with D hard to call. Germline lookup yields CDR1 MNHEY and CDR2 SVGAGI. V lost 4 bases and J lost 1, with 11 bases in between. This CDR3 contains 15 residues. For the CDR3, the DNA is TGTGCCAGCAGTTTGGACCCCGCGTCCTACAATGAGCAGTTCTTC. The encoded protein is CASSLDPASYNEQFF.

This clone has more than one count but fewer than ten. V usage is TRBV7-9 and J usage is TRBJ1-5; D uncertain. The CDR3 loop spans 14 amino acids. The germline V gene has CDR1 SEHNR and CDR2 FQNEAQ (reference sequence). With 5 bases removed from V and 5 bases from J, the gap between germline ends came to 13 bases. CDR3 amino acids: CASSQASGYQPQHF. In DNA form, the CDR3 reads TGTGCCAGCAGCCAAGCGTCGGGGTATCAGCCCCAGCATTTT.

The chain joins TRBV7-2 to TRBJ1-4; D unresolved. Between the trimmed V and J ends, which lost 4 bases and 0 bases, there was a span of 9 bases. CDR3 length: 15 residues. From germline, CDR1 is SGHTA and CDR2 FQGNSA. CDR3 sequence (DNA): TGTGCCAGCAGCTCGCAGACGGCAACTAATGAAAAACTGTTTTTT. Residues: CASSSQTATNEKLFF.

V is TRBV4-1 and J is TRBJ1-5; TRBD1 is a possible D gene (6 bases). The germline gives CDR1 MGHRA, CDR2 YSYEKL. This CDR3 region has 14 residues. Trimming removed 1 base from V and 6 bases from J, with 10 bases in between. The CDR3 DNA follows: TGCGCCAGCAGCCAAGGGGGGCAGGGTCAGCCCCAGCATTTT. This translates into CASSQGGQGQPQHF.

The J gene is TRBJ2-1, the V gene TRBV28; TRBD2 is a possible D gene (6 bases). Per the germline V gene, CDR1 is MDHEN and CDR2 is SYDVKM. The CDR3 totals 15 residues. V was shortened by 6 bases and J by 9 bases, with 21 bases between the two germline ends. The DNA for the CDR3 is TGTGCCAGCAGGCGTACTCAGCTAGCGTGGAGTGAGCAGTTCTTC. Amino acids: CASRRTQLAWSEQFF.

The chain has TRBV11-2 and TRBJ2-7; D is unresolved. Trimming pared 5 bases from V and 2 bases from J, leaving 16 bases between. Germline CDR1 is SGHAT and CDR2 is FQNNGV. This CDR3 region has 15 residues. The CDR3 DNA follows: TGTGCCAGCAGCGGCCGGATCCACGGAACCTACGAGCAGTACTTC. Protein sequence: CASSGRIHGTYEQYF.

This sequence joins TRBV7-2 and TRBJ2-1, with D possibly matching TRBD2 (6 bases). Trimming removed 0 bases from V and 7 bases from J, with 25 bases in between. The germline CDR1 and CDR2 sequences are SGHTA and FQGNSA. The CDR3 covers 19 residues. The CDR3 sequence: CASSLAGGYVREKRNEQFF. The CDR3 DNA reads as TGTGCCAGCAGCTTAGCGGGGGGATATGTACGGGAAAAAAGAAATGAGCAGTTCTTC.

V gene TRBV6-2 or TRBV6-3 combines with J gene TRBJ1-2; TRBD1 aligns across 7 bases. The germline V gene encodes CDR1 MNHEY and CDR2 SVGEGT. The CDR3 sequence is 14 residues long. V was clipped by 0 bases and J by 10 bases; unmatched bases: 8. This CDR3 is CASSYSTTGRLYTF. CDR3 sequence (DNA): TGTGCCAGCAGTTACTCGACGACAGGGCGGCTCTACACCTTC.

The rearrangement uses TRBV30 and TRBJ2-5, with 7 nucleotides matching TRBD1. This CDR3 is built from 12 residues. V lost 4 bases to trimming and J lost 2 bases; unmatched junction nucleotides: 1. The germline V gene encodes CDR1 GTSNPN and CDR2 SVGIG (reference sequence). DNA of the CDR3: TGTGCCTGGAACAGGGGACAAGAGACCCAGTACTTC. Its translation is CAWNRGQETQYF.

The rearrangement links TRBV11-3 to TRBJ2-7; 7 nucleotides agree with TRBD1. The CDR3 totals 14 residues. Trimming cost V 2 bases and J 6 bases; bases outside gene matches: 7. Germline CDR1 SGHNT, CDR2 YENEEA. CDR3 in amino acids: CASSLSGQFAEQYF. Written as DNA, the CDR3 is TGTGCCAGCAGCTTATCGGGACAGTTCGCCGAGCAGTACTTC.

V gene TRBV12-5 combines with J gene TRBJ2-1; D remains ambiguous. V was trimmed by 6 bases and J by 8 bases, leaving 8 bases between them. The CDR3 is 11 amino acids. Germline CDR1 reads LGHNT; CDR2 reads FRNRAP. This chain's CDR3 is CASGRDHEQFF. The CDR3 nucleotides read TGTGCTAGTGGCCGTGACCATGAGCAGTTCTTC.

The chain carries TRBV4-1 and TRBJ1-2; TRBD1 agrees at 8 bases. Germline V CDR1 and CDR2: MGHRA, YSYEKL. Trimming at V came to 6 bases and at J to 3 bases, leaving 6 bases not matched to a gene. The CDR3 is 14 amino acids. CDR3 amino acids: CASRLDRGDYGYTF. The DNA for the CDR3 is TGCGCCAGCAGACTTGACAGGGGAGACTATGGCTACACCTTC.

The CDR3 protein is CASSLRGQSNTGELFF. Written as DNA, the CDR3 is TGTGCCAGCAGCTTAAGGGGACAATCGAACACCGGGGAGCTGTTTTTT. J is TRBJ2-2 and V is TRBV7-8; D may be TRBD1 (6 bases). CDR1 is SGHVS and CDR2 is FQNEAQ in the germline V gene. Trimming removed 2 bases at V and 0 bases at J, with 10 bases between. CDR3 length: 16 residues.

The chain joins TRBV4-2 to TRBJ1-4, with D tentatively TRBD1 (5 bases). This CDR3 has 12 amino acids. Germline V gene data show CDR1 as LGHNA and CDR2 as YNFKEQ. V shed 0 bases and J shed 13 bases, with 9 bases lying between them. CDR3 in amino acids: CASSQDRRALFF. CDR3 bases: TGTGCCAGCAGCCAAGATCGCAGGGCACTGTTTTTT.

CDR3 nucleotide sequence: TGTGCCAGCGGGCGGGGGGCGACCACTGAAGCTTTCTTT. Translating gives CASGRGATTEAFF. The gene calls are TRBV7-2 and TRBJ1-1, with a tentative D call TRBD1 (6 bases). In germline, CDR1 is SGHTA, CDR2 FQGNSA. The CDR3 runs to 13 residues. The V and J ends lost 8 bases and 4 bases respectively, with 14 bases between them.

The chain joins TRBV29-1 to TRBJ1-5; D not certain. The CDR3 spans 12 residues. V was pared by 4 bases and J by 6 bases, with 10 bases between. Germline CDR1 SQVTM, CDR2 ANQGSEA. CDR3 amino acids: CSVAEEGQPQHF. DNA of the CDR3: TGCAGCGTTGCCGAGGAAGGTCAGCCCCAGCATTTT.

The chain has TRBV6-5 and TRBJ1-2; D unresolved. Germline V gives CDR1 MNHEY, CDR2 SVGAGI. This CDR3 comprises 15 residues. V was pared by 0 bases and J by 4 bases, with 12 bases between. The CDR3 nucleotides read TGTGCCAGCAGTTACTCGAGTAGAGACCCCTATGGCTACACCTTC. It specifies CASSYSSRDPYGYTF.

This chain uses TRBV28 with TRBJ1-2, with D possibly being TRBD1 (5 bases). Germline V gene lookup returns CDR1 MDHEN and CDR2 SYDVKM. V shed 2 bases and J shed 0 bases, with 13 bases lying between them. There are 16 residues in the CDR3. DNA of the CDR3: TGTGCCAGCAGTTTAGGGGGGAGAATGTCTAACTATGGCTACACCTTC. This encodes CASSLGGRMSNYGYTF.

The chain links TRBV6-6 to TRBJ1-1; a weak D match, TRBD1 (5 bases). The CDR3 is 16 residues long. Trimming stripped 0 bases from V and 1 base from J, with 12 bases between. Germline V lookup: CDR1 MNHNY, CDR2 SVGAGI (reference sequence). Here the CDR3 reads CASSYSVGGGNTEAFF. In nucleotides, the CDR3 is TGTGCCAGCAGTTACTCGGTGGGCGGGGGGAACACTGAAGCTTTCTTT.

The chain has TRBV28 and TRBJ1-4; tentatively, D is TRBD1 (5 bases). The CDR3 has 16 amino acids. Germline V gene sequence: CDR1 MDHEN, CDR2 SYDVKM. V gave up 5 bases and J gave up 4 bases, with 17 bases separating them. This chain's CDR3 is CASSPPGDGGNEKLFF. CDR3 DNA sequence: TGTGCCAGCAGTCCCCCCGGGGACGGGGGTAATGAAAAACTGTTTTTT.

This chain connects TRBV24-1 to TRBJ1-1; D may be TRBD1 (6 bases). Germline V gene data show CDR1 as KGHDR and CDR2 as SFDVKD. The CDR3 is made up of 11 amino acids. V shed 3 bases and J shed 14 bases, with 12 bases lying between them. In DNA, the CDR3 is TGTGCCACCAGTGATGCAGGTCAGGGGTTCTTT. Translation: CATSDAGQGFF.